The clone carrying this TCR beta chain occurred a few times. Sequencing templates came from extracted RNA that was reverse transcribed into cDNA. Method: immunoSEQ multiplex PCR; TCRdb's copy keeps in-frame clones and lacks some. Among some 100,000 clones listed, approximately 59% were seen once. Germline CDR1 is MGHDK and CDR2 is SYGVNS. CDR3 length: 14 residues. Trimming removed 3 bases at V and 1 base at J, with 6 bases between. The data derive from a study of CD8+ T cells in alopecia areata. Treatment meaning: oral pan-JAK inhibitor, 5-10 mg twice daily. The J gene is TRBJ2-2, the V gene TRBV25-1, with D unresolved. The clonotype originates from a human donor with alopecia areata. This specimen was CD8+ T cells sorted from blood, taken at week 4, from a patient treated with tofacitinib. The CDR3 DNA sequence: TGTGCCAGCAGTGATACGGGGAACACCGGGGAGCTGTTTTTT. Amino acid sequence: CASSDTGNTGELFF.